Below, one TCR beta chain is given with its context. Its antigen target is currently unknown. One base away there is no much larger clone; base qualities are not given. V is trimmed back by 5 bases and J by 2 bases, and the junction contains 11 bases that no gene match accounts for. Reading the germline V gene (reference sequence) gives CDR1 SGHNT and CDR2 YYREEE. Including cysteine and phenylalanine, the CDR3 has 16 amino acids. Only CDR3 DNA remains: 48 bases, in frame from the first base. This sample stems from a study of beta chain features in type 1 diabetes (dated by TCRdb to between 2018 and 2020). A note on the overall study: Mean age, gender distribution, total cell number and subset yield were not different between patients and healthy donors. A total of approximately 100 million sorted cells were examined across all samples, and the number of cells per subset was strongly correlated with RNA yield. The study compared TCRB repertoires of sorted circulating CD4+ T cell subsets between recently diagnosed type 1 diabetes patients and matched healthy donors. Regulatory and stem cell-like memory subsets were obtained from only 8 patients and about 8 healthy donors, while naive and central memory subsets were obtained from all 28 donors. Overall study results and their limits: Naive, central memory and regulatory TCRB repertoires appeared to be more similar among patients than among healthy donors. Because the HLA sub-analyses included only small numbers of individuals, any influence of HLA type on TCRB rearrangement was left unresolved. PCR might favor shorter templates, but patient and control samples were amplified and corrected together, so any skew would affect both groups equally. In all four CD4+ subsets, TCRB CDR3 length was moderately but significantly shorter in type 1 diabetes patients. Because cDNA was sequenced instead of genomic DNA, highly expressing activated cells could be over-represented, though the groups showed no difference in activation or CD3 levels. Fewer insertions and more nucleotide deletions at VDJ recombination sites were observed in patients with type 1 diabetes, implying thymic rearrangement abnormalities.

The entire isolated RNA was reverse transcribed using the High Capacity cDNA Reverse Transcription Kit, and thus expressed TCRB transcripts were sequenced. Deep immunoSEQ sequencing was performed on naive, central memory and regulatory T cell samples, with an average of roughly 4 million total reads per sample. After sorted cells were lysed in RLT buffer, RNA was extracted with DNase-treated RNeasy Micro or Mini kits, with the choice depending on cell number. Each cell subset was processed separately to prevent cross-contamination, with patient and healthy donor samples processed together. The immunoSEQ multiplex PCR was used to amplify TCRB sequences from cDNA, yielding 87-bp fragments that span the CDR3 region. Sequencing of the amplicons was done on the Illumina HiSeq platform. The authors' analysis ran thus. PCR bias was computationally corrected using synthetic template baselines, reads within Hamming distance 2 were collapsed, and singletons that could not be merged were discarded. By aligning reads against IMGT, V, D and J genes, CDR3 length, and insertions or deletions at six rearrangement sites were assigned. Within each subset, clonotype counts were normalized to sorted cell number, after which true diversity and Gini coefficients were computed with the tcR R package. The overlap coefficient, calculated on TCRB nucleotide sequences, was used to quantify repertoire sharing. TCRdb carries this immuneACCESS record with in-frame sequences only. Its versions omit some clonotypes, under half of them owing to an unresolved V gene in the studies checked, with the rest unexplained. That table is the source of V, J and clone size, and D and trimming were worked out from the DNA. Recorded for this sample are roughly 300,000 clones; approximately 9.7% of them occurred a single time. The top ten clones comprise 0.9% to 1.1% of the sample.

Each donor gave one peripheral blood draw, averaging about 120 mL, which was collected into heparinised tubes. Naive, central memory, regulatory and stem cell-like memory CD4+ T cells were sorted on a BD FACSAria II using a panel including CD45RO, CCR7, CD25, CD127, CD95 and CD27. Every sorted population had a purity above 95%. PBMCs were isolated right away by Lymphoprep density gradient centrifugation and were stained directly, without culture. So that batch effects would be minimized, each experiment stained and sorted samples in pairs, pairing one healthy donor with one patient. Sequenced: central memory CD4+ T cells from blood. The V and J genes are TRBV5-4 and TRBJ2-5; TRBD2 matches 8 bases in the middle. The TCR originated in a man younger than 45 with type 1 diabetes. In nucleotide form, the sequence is TGTGCCAGCAGTTCCCTTAGCGGGGCGAGGCAAGAGACCCAGTACTTC. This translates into CASSSLSGARQETQYF.